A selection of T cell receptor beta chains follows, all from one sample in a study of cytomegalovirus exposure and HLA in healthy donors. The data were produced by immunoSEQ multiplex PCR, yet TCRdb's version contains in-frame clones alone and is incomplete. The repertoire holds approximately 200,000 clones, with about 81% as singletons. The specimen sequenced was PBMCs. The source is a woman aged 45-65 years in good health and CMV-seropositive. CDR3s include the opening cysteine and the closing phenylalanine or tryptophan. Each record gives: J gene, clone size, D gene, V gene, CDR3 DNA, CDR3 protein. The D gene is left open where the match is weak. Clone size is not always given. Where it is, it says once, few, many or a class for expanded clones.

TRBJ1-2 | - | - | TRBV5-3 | TGTGCCAGAAGCTTGGCCGATAGGAGCGGCTACACCTTC | CARSLADRSGYTF
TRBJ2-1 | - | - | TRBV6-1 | TGTGCCAGCAGATCCCTAGTCTATGAGCAGTTCTTC | CASRSLVYEQFF
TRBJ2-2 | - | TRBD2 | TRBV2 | TGTGCCAGCAGTCCGAGCGGGGGCTATGGCGGGGAGCTGTTTTTT | CASSPSGGYGGELFF
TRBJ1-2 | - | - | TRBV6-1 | TGTGCCAGCAGTGAAATGGTGGGACAACCCTATGGCTACACCTTC | CASSEMVGQPYGYTF
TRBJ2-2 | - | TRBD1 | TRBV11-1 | TGTGCCAGCAGCAGGGACAGGGCCATCGGGGAGCTGTTTTTT | CASSRDRAIGELFF
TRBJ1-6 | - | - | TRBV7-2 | TGTGCCAGCAGCCCCCCGGGAGGGCCATATAATTCACCCCTCCACTTT | CASSPPGGPYNSPLHF
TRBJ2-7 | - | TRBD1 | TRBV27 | TGTGCCAGCAGTCCGCACCCCGGACAGGCGAACTACGAGCAGTACTTC | CASSPHPGQANYEQYF
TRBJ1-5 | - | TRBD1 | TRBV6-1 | TGTGCCAGCAGTGCATTAGGACAGGTTAATCAGCCCCAGCATTTT | CASSALGQVNQPQHF
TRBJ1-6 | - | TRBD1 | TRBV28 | TGTGCCAGCAGTGGGGGACAGTCCTATAATTCACCCCTCCACTTT | CASSGGQSYNSPLHF
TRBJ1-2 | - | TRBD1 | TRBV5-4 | TGTGCCAGCAGACGTACAGGACAGGGGTTTGGCTACACCTTC | CASRRTGQGFGYTF
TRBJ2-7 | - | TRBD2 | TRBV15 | TGTGCCACCAGCACCGTAACTAGCGACACCTTCGAGCAGTACTTC | CATSTVTSDTFEQYF
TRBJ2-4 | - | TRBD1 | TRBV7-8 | TGTGCCAGCAGCTTGACCGGGACAGGGATTCATCTAGCCAAAAACATTCAGTACTTC | CASSLTGTGIHLAKNIQYF
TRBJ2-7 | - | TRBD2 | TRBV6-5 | TGTGCCAGCACCGCGGGAGCCCTCTCCTACGAGCAGTACTTC | CASTAGALSYEQYF
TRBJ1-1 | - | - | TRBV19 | TGTGCCAGTAGTATCCAGTTGGAGGGGCACACTGAAGCTTTCTTT | CASSIQLEGHTEAFF
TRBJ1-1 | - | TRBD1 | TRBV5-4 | TGTGCCAGCATCGCTTGGGACAGACCAACTGAAGCTTTCTTT | CASIAWDRPTEAFF
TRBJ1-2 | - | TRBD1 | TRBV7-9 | TGTGCCAGCAGCGACCTTCCGGGACAGGGGAAGGGCTACACCTTC | CASSDLPGQGKGYTF
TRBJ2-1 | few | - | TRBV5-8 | TGTGCCAGCAGCCCGTGGGAGGGGGGAGTAAATGAGCAGTTCTTC | CASSPWEGGVNEQFF
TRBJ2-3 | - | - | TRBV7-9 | TGTGCCAGCAGCTATAGAGGGACTCCTACAGATACGCAGTATTTT | CASSYRGTPTDTQYF
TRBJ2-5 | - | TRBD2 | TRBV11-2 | TGTGCCAGCAGCTCCTCCTCGGCGGGGGGCCAAGAGACCCAGTACTTC | CASSSSSAGGQETQYF
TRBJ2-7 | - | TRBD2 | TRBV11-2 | TGTGCCAGCAGCTTCGGGAGGGCCTCCTACGAGCAGTACTTC | CASSFGRASYEQYF
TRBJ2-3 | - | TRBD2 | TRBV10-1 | TGCGCCAGCAGTGAGTCGACTAGCGGAGTTACGCAGTATTTT | CASSESTSGVTQYF
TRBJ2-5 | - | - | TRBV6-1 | TGTGCCAGCAGGGGGCAGATACAACAAGAGACCCAGTACTTC | CASRGQIQQETQYF
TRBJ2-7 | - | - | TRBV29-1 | TGCAGCGTAGTCTCAGGAGCGGACTCCTACGAGCAGTACTTC | CSVVSGADSYEQYF
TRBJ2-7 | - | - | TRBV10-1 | TGCGCCAGCAGTGAGACGGGGGAAACCTACGAGCAGTACTTC | CASSETGETYEQYF
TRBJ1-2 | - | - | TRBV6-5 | TGTGCCAGCAGTTACTCGGCGGGGGCTAACTATGGCTACACCTTC | CASSYSAGANYGYTF
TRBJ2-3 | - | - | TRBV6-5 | TGTGCCAGCAAGAGGGCTTGGAGGGGAGATACGCAGTATTTT | CASKRAWRGDTQYF
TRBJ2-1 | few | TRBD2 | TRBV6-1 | TGTGCCAGCAGTGAAGAGGTGGGGACTAGACAGTTCTTC | CASSEEVGTRQFF
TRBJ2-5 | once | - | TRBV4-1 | TGCGCCAGCAGCCCCCCCCTTATGGAGGGGCAAGAGACCCAGTACTTC | CASSPPLMEGQETQYF
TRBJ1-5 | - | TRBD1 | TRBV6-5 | TGTGCCAGCAGAGTGACAGGGGATAGCAATCAGCCCCAGCATTTT | CASRVTGDSNQPQHF
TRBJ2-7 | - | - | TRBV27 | TGTGCCAGCAGTTTCCAACAGGGCACCTACGAGCAGTACTTC | CASSFQQGTYEQYF
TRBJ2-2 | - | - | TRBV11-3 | TGTGCCAGCAGCTTAGACGGGAGTATCAACACCGGGGAGCTGTTTTTT | CASSLDGSINTGELFF
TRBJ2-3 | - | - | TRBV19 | TGTGCCAGTAGTCTTGGTTTCGGGGGGCGAACAGATACGCAGTATTTT | CASSLGFGGRTDTQYF
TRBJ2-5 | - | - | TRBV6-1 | TGTGCCAGCTTTCTCACAGGAGAGACCCAGTACTTC | CASFLTGETQYF
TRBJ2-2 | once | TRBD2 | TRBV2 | TGTGCCAGCAAAAATCCCGGGGGGGGGCCCGGGGAGCTGTTTTTT | CASKNPGGGPGELFF
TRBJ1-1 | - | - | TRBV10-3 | TGTGCCATCAGCCCTAGGCCCATGAGGGAGGGGTACACTGAAGCTTTCTTT | CAISPRPMREGYTEAFF
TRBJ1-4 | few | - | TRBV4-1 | TGCGCCAGCAGAACAACAGGTACCGGAGAAAAACTGTTTTTT | CASRTTGTGEKLFF
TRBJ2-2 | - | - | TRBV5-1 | TGCGCCAGCAGCCTTGGACACAACACCGGGGAGCTGTTTTTT | CASSLGHNTGELFF
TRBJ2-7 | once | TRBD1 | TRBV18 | TGTGCCAGCTCACCGGGGTCAGGGGGTGCCTACGAGCAGTACTTC | CASSPGSGGAYEQYF
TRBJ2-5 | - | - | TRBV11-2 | TGTGCCAGCAGCTCCTCTCAAGAGACCCAGTACTTC | CASSSSQETQYF
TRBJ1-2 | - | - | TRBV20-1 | TGCAGTGCTCCGGTCAGGGCGAACTACACCTTC | CSAPVRANYTF
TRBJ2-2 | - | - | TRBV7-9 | TGTGCCAGCAGCTTCCTACTAACGAACACCGGGGAGCTGTTTTTT | CASSFLLTNTGELFF
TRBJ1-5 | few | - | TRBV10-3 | TGTGCCATCAGTGAGCAGGGTGGCAATCAGCCCCAGCATTTT | CAISEQGGNQPQHF
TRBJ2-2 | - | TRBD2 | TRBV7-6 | TGTGCCAGCAGCCGACTAGCGTACACCGGGGAGCTGTTTTTT | CASSRLAYTGELFF
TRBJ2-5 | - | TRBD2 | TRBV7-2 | TGTGCCAGCAGCCTGGGCGGGAGCGTGCTCCAAGAGACCCAGTACTTC | CASSLGGSVLQETQYF
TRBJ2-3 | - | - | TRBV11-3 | TGTGCCAGCAGCTTAGGGGCGTCGACAGATACGCAGTATTTT | CASSLGASTDTQYF
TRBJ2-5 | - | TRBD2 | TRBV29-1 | TGCAGCGTTAGACTAGCCAAAAACCAAGAGACCCAGTACTTC | CSVRLAKNQETQYF
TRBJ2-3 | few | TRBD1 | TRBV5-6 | TGTGCCAGCAGCTCCGGGACAGGGTACACAGATACGCAGTATTTT | CASSSGTGYTDTQYF
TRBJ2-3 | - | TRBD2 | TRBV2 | TGTGCCAGCAGTGGTATAGCGGGAGTTCGAGATACGCAGTATTTT | CASSGIAGVRDTQYF
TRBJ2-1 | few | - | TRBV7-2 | TGTGCCAGCAGCTTAGCGGGAGGCTACAATGAGCAGTTCTTC | CASSLAGGYNEQFF
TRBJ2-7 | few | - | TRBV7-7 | TGTGCCAGCAGCACTACGGACAGTTTTATCACCTACGAGCAGTACTTC | CASSTTDSFITYEQYF
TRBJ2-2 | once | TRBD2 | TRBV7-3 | TGTGCCAGCAGCGTGGGACTAGCGGGAGCCGGGGAGCTGTTTTTT | CASSVGLAGAGELFF
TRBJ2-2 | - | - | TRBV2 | TGTGCCAGCAGTGGGCTAGCGACGAACACCGGGGAGCTGTTTTTT | CASSGLATNTGELFF
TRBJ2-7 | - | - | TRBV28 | TGTGCCAGCAGTTTAAGGAGTGCCTACGAGCAGTACTTC | CASSLRSAYEQYF
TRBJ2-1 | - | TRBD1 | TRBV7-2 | TGTGCCAGCAGCCCAGGACAGGCGAGCTCCTACAATGAGCAGTTCTTC | CASSPGQASSYNEQFF
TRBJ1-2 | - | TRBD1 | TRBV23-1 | TGCGCCAGCCCGGACAGGGCCTATGGCTACACCTTC | CASPDRAYGYTF
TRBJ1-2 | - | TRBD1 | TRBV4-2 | TGTGCCAGCAGCCGAGAGAGGACAGGGTTGAACTATGGCTACACCTTC | CASSRERTGLNYGYTF
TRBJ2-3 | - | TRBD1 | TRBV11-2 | TGTGCCAGCAGCTTTCGGAGACAGGGGGTTGGAGATACGCAGTATTTT | CASSFRRQGVGDTQYF
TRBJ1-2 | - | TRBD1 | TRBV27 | TGTGCCAGCAGGGGGACAGGGGGGACCTATGGCTACACCTTC | CASRGTGGTYGYTF
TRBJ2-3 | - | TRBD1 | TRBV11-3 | TGTGCCAGCAGCTTAGATCCCGTGGGACAGGGAGACACAGATACGCAGTATTTT | CASSLDPVGQGDTDTQYF